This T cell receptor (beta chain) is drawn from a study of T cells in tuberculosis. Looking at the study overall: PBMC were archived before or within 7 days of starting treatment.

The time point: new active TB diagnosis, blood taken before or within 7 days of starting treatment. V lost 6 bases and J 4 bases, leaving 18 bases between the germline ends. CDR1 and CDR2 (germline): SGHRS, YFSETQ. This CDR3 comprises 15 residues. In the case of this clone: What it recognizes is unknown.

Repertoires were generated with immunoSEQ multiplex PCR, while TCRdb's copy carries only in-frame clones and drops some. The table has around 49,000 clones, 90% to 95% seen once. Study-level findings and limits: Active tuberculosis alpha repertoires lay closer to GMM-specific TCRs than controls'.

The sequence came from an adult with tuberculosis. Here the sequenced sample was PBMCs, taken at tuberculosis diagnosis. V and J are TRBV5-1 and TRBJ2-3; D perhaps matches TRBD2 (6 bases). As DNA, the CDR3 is TGCGCCAGCAATCGGGCGGGAAGGGGCTCAGATACGCAGTATTTT. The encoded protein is CASNRAGRGSDTQYF.